A single sample is the source of the 32 T cell receptor beta chains below, sequenced in a study of OX40 agonist ivuxolimab in advanced cancers. Sequencing used immunoSEQ multiplex PCR; TCRdb keeps in-frame clones, though not all of them. The sample has about 18,000 clones; 85% to 90% are singletons. Sequencing was performed on CD4+ or CD8+ T cells sorted from blood, taken in a trial of the OX40 agonist ivuxolimab. The receptors originated from an adult with an advanced solid tumor such as melanoma, head and neck, liver or kidney cancer.

CDR3: CASNGGTGNQETQYF. The DNA of the CDR3 is TGTGCCAGCAACGGGGGTACAGGCAACCAAGAGACCCAGTACTTC. This chain joins TRBV2 and TRBJ2-5; TRBD2 might be the D (6 bases). This CDR3 has 15 amino acids. Per germline, CDR1 SNHLY and CDR2 FYNNEI. Trimming took 7 bases from V and 0 from J, leaving 15 bases between them. Complete variable domain (other parts from reference TRBV2 and TRBJ2-5): EPEVTQTPSHQVTQMGQEVILRCVPISNHLYFYWYRQILGQKVEFLVSFYNNEISEKSEIFDDQFSVERPDGSNFTLKIRSTKLEDSAMYFCASNGGTGNQETQYFGPGTRLLVL.

V is TRBV5-3 and J is TRBJ1-5; D not resolved. TRBV5-3 is flagged as an ORF with uncertain function. V lost 4 bases and J lost 0, with 11 bases in between. The CDR3 contains 15 residues. The CDR3 sequence: CARSEVGLSNQPQHF. CDR3 sequence (DNA): TGTGCCAGAAGCGAGGTAGGCCTTAGCAATCAGCCCCAGCATTTT.

This clone was found once. V gene TRBV14 combines with J gene TRBJ1-2; TRBD1 agrees at 8 bases. The CDR3 has 17 residues. Germline V gene lookup returns CDR1 SGHDN and CDR2 FVKESK. Unmatched junction bases numbered 7, after V lost 1 base and J lost 0 bases. In DNA, the CDR3 is TGTGCCAGCAGCCAAGCAGGGGGCGCATTCACTAACTATGGCTACACCTTC. Its translation: CASSQAGGAFTNYGYTF.

This clone was counted only a few times. The chain links TRBV19 to TRBJ1-2; the match to TRBD1 covers 7 bases. V lost 1 base to trimming and J lost 3 bases; unmatched junction nucleotides: 5. This CDR3 has 15 residues. CDR1 and CDR2 from the germline V gene are LNHDA and SQIVND (reference sequence). The chain's CDR3 is CASSIVLGQDYGYTF. The CDR3 region has the DNA TGTGCCAGTAGTATAGTCTTAGGACAGGACTATGGCTACACCTTC. Filled out from reference TRBV19 and TRBJ1-2, the complete variable domain reads DGGITQSPKYLFRKEGQNVTLSCEQNLNHDAMYWYRQDPGQGLRLIYYSQIVNDFQKGDIAEGYSVSREKKESFPLTVTSAQKNPTAFYLCASSIVLGQDYGYTFGSGTRLTVV.

This clone was recorded once. The chain recombines TRBV27 with TRBJ2-3; TRBD1 agrees at 9 bases. Germline CDR1 and CDR2: MNHEY and SMNVEV (reference sequence). The CDR3 consists of 19 residues. Trimming took 1 base from V and 0 from J; bases not matched to a gene: 11. The CDR3 region is CASSLWTGAGLTSTDTQYF. In nucleotides, the CDR3 is TGTGCCAGCAGTTTATGGACAGGGGCGGGACTGACTAGCACAGATACGCAGTATTTT.

The CDR3 nucleotides read TGTGCCAGCAGCCCCAGCGTTTACGAGCAGTACTTC. It specifies CASSPSVYEQYF. V and J are TRBV21-1 and TRBJ2-7; the table names TRBD2, a call not compared with the DNA. TRBV21-1 is reported as a pseudogene. The CDR3 is 12 residues long.

For this clone: At one boundary the junction diverges from the germline segment, which might be a read error. The V call is TRBV5-3, the J call TRBJ2-7, with D possibly TRBD2 on 7 matching bases. TRBV5-3 is an open reading frame, and its role is uncertain. This CDR3 is built from 15 residues. The CDR3, as DNA: TGTGCCAGCAGCTTACGGGGGGCCAGGGCCTACGAGCAGTACTTC. Amino acids: CASSLRGARAYEQYF.

The rearrangement joins TRBV27 to TRBJ2-2, with TRBD2 matching 9 bases. Per germline, CDR1 MNHEY and CDR2 SMNVEV (reference sequence). The CDR3 runs to 18 residues. V shed 5 bases, J shed 4 bases, and the junction held 14 bases outside the gene matches. The CDR3 is CASSVSGGPTITTGELFF. The CDR3 DNA is TGTGCCAGCAGTGTCAGCGGGGGGCCCACCATTACCACCGGGGAGCTGTTTTTT.

V usage is TRBV4-3 and J usage is TRBJ1-5, with a tentative D call TRBD1 (5 bases). V gave up 4 bases and J gave up 9 bases, with 10 bases separating them. The CDR3 runs to 12 residues. Germline V lookup: CDR1 LGHNA, CDR2 YSLEER. The CDR3 loop reads CASSPSGGPQHF. In DNA, the CDR3 is TGCGCCAGCAGCCCAAGTGGGGGGCCCCAGCATTTT.

The CDR3 sequence is CASSSGGSDTQYF. CDR3 coding DNA: TGTGCCAGCAGTTCCGGGGGCTCAGATACGCAGTATTTT. The chain recombines TRBV27 with TRBJ2-3; D is possibly TRBD1 or TRBD2 (6 bases each). The CDR3 sequence is 13 residues long. The V gene's germline CDR1 is MNHEY and CDR2 SMNVEV (reference sequence). Trimming cost V 4 bases and J 4 bases, with 9 bases left between them.

J is TRBJ2-7 and V is TRBV9, with TRBD2 matching 10 bases. Germline CDR1 is SGDLS and CDR2 is YYNGEE. V was clipped by 3 bases and J by 2 bases; unmatched bases: 5. There are 15 residues in the CDR3. The DNA of the CDR3 is TGTGCCAGCAGCGCTAGCGGGGGATCTACCTACGAGCAGTACTTC. It yields the protein CASSASGGSTYEQYF.

The chain recombines TRBV4-3 with TRBJ1-4; D is perhaps TRBD1 (6 bases). The CDR3 is made up of 16 amino acids. CDR1 and CDR2 (germline): LGHNA, YSLEER. The V and J ends lost 1 base and 5 bases respectively, with 14 bases between them. CDR3 nucleotide sequence: TGCGCCAGCAGCCAAGTCGAGGGACAAAGAAATGAAAAACTGTTTTTT. This gives the protein CASSQVEGQRNEKLFF.

The chain couples TRBV11-2 to TRBJ2-1, with D unresolved. Germline assignment: CDR1 SGHAT and CDR2 FQNNGV. CDR3 length: 11 amino acids. Deletions cut 2 bases from V and 8 bases from J, with 4 bases between. Written as DNA, the CDR3 is TGTGCCAGCAGCTTAATGGATGAGCAGTTCTTC. Encoded protein: CASSLMDEQFF.

Here the CDR3 DNA reads TGCGCCAGCAAGGGCAGGGGGCCTCCAGGGGACTCCTACGAGCAGTACTTC. This codes for CASKGRGPPGDSYEQYF. The chain has TRBV5-1 and TRBJ2-7, with 8 positions matching TRBD1. After removal of 6 bases from V and 0 bases from J, the junction contained 14 bases not matched to a gene. CDR1 is SGHRS and CDR2 is YFSETQ in the germline V gene. The CDR3 covers 17 residues.

The V gene is TRBV4-3, the J gene TRBJ2-3, with TRBD2 identical over 7 bases. Germline V CDR1 and CDR2: LGHNA, YSLEER. This CDR3 region has 17 residues. V lost 0 bases to trimming and J lost 0 bases; unmatched junction nucleotides: 6. The CDR3, as DNA: TGCGCCAGCAGCCAAGACATCGGGACTACTAGCACAGATACGCAGTATTTT. It translates to CASSQDIGTTSTDTQYF.

This chain links TRBV6-1 with TRBJ1-1; D is possibly TRBD1 (5 bases). Germline lookup yields CDR1 MNHNS and CDR2 SASEGT. V shed 2 bases and J shed 2 bases, with 6 bases lying between them. The CDR3 consists of 13 residues. The CDR3 region has the DNA TGTGCCAGCAGTGAAAGGGACAACACTGAAGCTTTCTTT. It encodes CASSERDNTEAFF.

This chain links TRBV23-1 with TRBJ2-1, with 7 positions matching TRBD1. TRBV23-1 is labeled an ORF, and its function is uncertain. V shed 2 bases, J shed 4 bases, and the junction held 2 bases outside the gene matches. The CDR3 is made up of 14 amino acids. CDR3 in DNA: TGCGCCAGCAGTCAACCGGGACAGTACAATGAGCAGTTCTTC. Translating gives CASSQPGQYNEQFF.

V gene TRBV7-7 combines with J gene TRBJ2-5; either TRBD1 or TRBD2 may fit D (5 bases each). V lost 4 bases and J 3 bases, leaving 15 bases between the germline ends. Germline V lookup: CDR1 SSHAT, CDR2 FNYEAQ (reference sequence). The CDR3 runs to 15 residues. CDR3 sequence: CASSSRDGKKETQYF. CDR3 DNA: TGTGCCAGCAGCTCGAGGGACGGGAAAAAAGAGACCCAGTACTTC. The whole variable domain, filled in from reference TRBV7-7 and TRBJ2-5, reads GAGVSQSPRYKVTKRGQDVTLRCDPISSHATLYWYQQALGQGPEFLTYFNYEAQPDKSGLPSDRFSAERPEGSISTLTIQRTEQRDSAMYRCASSSRDGKKETQYFGPGTRLLVL.

The chain uses TRBV5-1 and TRBJ2-7; possibly TRBD1 or TRBD2 for D (5 bases each). The CDR3 extends over 14 amino acids. V was shortened by 0 bases and J by 3 bases, with 10 bases between the two germline ends. In germline, CDR1 is SGHRS, CDR2 YFSETQ. Here the CDR3 DNA reads TGCGCCAGCAGCTTGGTGCAGAGGGGCTACGAGCAGTACTTC. Residues: CASSLVQRGYEQYF.

The chain couples TRBV7-2 to TRBJ2-7; TRBD2 matches at 11 bases. Trimming at V came to 5 bases and at J to 0 bases, leaving 3 bases not matched to a gene. Looked up from germline, CDR1 is SGHTA and CDR2 is FQGNSA. The CDR3 runs to 15 residues. CDR3 in amino acids: CASSPGTSGSYEQYF. DNA of the CDR3: TGTGCCAGCAGCCCAGGGACTAGCGGCTCCTACGAGCAGTACTTC. Based on the CDR3 plus reference TRBV7-2 and TRBJ2-7, the full variable domain is GAGVSQSPSNKVTEKGKDVELRCDPISGHTALYWYRQSLGQGLEFLIYFQGNSAPDKSGLPSDRFSAERTGGSVSTLTIQRTQQEDSAVYLCASSPGTSGSYEQYFGPGTRLTVT.

In its sample, this clone was seen once. The V and J genes are TRBV5-1 and TRBJ2-7; D is ambiguous. Germline V CDR1 and CDR2: SGHRS, YFSETQ. The CDR3 consists of 13 residues. V was pared by 7 bases and J by 5 bases, with 16 bases between. CDR3 sequence: CASSFGRPDEQYF. CDR3 nucleotide sequence: TGCGCCAGCTCTTTCGGCCGACCTGACGAGCAGTACTTC. Combining the CDR3 with reference TRBV5-1 and TRBJ2-7 gives the whole variable domain KAGVTQTPRYLIKTRGQQVTLSCSPISGHRSVSWYQQTPGQGLQFLFEYFSETQRNKGNFPGRFSGRQFSNSRSEMNVSTLELGDSALYLCASSFGRPDEQYFGPGTRLTVT.

The chain recombines TRBV9 with TRBJ2-7; 9 bases are a match to TRBD2. Unmatched junction bases numbered 13, after V lost 6 bases and J lost 6 bases. The CDR3 runs to 15 residues. Germline CDR1 reads SGDLS; CDR2 reads YYNGEE. The CDR3 region is CASTAGGDPWAEQYF. The DNA for the CDR3 is TGTGCCAGCACCGCGGGAGGGGATCCGTGGGCCGAGCAGTACTTC.

The rearrangement uses TRBV2 and TRBJ2-7, with D possibly being TRBD1 (6 bases). Trimming removed 4 bases from V and 0 bases from J, with 25 bases in between. CDR1 is SNHLY, CDR2 FYNNEI, per germline. This CDR3 comprises 19 residues. As DNA, the CDR3 is TGTGCCAGCAGTGGCTTACCGGGACACCCGGGGATCAGCTCCTACGAGCAGTACTTC. This encodes CASSGLPGHPGISSYEQYF.

V gene TRBV7-3 combines with J gene TRBJ2-3; 12 bases fit TRBD2. This CDR3 has 16 residues. V was pared by 4 bases and J by 0 bases, with 2 bases of the junction left unmatched. Germline assignment: CDR1 SGHTA and CDR2 FQGTGA. CDR3: CASSSTSGGSTDTQYF. Written as DNA, the CDR3 is TGTGCCAGCAGCTCCACTAGCGGGGGGAGCACAGATACGCAGTATTTT.

The chain employs TRBV5-6 and TRBJ2-5; perhaps TRBD2 as D (6 bases). Trimming cost V 3 bases and J 5 bases, with 11 bases left between them. Germline-derived CDR1 and CDR2 are SGHDT and YYEEEE. This CDR3 contains 13 residues. The CDR3 bases are TGTGCCAGCAGCTCCACTAGCTCCGAGACCCAGTACTTC. Protein: CASSSTSSETQYF.

This clone was picked up a small number of times. V gene TRBV6-6 combines with J gene TRBJ2-7; D might be TRBD1 (5 bases). The CDR3 totals 14 residues. V lost 0 bases, J lost 0 bases, and 6 bases lay in between. The germline V gene has CDR1 MNHNY and CDR2 SVGAGI (reference sequence). CDR3: CASSYSTDSYEQYF. The CDR3 nucleotides are TGTGCCAGCAGTTACTCGACAGACTCCTACGAGCAGTACTTC.

This chain links TRBV27 with TRBJ2-3; D call uncertain. V lost 2 bases, J lost 1 base, and 7 bases lay in between. The CDR3 contains 14 residues. Germline loops: CDR1 MNHEY, CDR2 SMNVEV (reference sequence). The DNA for the CDR3 is TGTGCCAGCAGTTTAGAACCTGGCACAGATACGCAGTATTTT. Amino acid sequence: CASSLEPGTDTQYF.

V and J are TRBV15 and TRBJ2-7; D is possibly TRBD1 (5 bases). With 9 bases removed from V and 7 bases from J, the gap between germline ends came to 22 bases. The CDR3 has 14 amino acids. The V gene's germline CDR1 is LNHNV and CDR2 YYDKDF (reference sequence). CDR3 in amino acids: CATAFVGALDEQYF. DNA of the CDR3: TGTGCCACGGCCTTTGTAGGGGCGCTGGATGAGCAGTACTTC.

The J gene is TRBJ1-2, the V gene TRBV27; no definite D call. This CDR3 is 13 amino acids long. Trimming left V 5 bases short and J 4 bases short, with 11 bases between. Germline-derived CDR1 and CDR2 are MNHEY and SMNVEV (reference sequence). CDR3 in amino acids: CASSPTPAYGYTF. The CDR3 DNA reads TGTGCCAGCAGTCCGACCCCTGCCTATGGCTACACCTTC.

The CDR3 DNA follows: TGTGCCAGTAGTACTCTTTTATCCAGCATGAACACTGAAGCTTTCTTT. This codes for CASSTLLSSMNTEAFF. This chain connects TRBV19 to TRBJ1-1; D gene uncertain. The CDR3 loop spans 16 amino acids. V gave up 4 bases and J gave up 0 bases, with 15 bases separating them. The germline CDR1 and CDR2 sequences are LNHDA and SQIVND (reference sequence).

This chain connects TRBV7-7 to TRBJ2-3; 9 nucleotides align to TRBD2. V was clipped by 4 bases and J by 4 bases; unmatched bases: 12. Germline-derived CDR1 and CDR2 are SSHAT and FNYEAQ (reference sequence). This CDR3 has 17 residues. The DNA of the CDR3 is TGTGCCAGCAGCTCTGGGGCGGGGGGGCGTTTTGCAGATACGCAGTATTTT. Translated: CASSSGAGGRFADTQYF.

This sequence joins TRBV30 and TRBJ1-1; D remains ambiguous. Germline loops: CDR1 GTSNPN, CDR2 SVGIG (reference sequence). The CDR3 has 13 amino acids. V lost 1 base to trimming and J lost 1 base, with 7 bases between them. The CDR3 DNA is TGTGCCTGGAGTGAGGGTTGGAACACTGAAGCTTTCTTT. This encodes CAWSEGWNTEAFF.